This TCR beta chain was sequenced during a study of T-cell memory formation after mild COVID-19. This clonotype was seen at least ten times. As yet, its antigen is unknown. Germline V lookup: CDR1 LGHNA, CDR2 YNFKEQ. The germline V and J ends were trimmed by 0 bases and 0 bases, with 15 bases remaining between them. This CDR3 has 17 residues. Overall study findings and caveats: The authors did not confirm SARS-CoV-2 specificity of second-wave clones peaking day 37. CD4+ bias marked clones expanding day 15 to 37, unlike balanced contracting clones. CD4+ contracting clones were mainly CM and EM; CD8+ ones, EMRA.

TCRdb reprocessed the 5' RACE reads via MiXCR and lists one record per CDR3 protein. The repertoire consists of approximately 300,000 distinct CDR3 sequences, with about a sixth occurring once and the leading ten covering approximately 23%. V gene TRBV4-2 combines with J gene TRBJ2-7; TRBD1 might be the D (6 bases). Material for sequencing was PBMCs or a T cell subset sorted from them (not recorded which). This receptor was taken from a man between 18 and 35 years old who had mild COVID-19 (a few samples of this study predate the infection). Cell type and time point are not known. CDR3 nucleotide sequence: TGTGCCAGCAGCCAAGAAGGTTGGGGGCAGAGCTCCTACGAGCAGTACTTC. Residues: CASSQEGWGQSSYEQYF.